This TCR beta chain was found in a study of yellow fever vaccine responses in identical twins. Overall study findings and caveats: Twins reportedly mounted vaccine T cell responses that seemed partly convergent, partly personalized.

In regard to this clonotype: Its antigen remains unidentified.

The length of the CDR3 is 14 residues. V was clipped by 8 bases and J by 4 bases; unmatched bases: 6. TCRdb re-called the RT-PCR reads through MiXCR, storing one row per CDR3 protein. The sample shows thousands of distinct CDR3 sequences, about 90% of them seen only once. This specimen consisted of T cells from blood (PBMCs), unsorted or a sorted subset (not recorded which), obtained before or after yellow fever vaccination (not recorded which). V usage is TRBV12-3 or TRBV12-4 and J usage is TRBJ2-1; 9 bases are shared with TRBD2. This sequence was found in a woman aged 18-29 years who received the yellow fever vaccine. CDR3 in DNA: TGTGCCAGCCGGACTAGCGAGAAATACAATGAGCAGTTCTTC. It specifies CASRTSEKYNEQFF.